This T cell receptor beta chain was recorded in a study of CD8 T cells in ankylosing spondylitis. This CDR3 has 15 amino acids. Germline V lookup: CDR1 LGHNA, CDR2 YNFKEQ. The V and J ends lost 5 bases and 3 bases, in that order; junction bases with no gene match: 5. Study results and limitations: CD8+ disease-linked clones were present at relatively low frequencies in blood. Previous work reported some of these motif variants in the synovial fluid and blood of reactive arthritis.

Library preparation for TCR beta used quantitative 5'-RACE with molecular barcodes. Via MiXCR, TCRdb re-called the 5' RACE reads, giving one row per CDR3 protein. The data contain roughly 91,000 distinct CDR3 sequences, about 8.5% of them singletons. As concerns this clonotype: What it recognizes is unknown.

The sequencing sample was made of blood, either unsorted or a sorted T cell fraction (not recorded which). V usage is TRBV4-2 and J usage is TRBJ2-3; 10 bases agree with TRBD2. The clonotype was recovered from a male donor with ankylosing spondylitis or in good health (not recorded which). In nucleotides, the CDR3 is TGTGCCAGCAGCGAAACTAGCGGGGAGACAGATACGCAGTATTTT. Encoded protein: CASSETSGETDTQYF.